This is a list of T cell receptor beta chains from one sample in a study of T cells after yellow fever vaccination. TCRdb fed the 5' RACE reads into MiXCR, producing one record per CDR3 protein. This table has a few hundred thousand distinct CDR3 sequences, approximately 5.7% appearing once. The specimen comprised PBMCs, sampled 5 days after the yellow fever booster vaccination. All receptors derive from a man aged 25 to 45 who received the YFV17D yellow fever vaccine. The CDR3 runs from the conserved cysteine through the conserved F or W. The D gene is left open where the match is weak. Clone size, where shown, is once, few, many, or a class for clones that have expanded.

d_gene	v_gene	j_gene	abundance	CDR3aa	CDR3nt
.	TRBV7-2	TRBJ2-5	many	CASSFWSGAQYF	TGTGCCAGCAGCTTCTGGTCGGGGGCCCAGTACTTC
.	TRBV7-9	TRBJ2-3	many	CASMGGSTDTQYF	TGTGCCAGCATGGGCGGAAGCACAGATACGCAGTATTTT
.	TRBV5-1	TRBJ2-3	few	CASSPTGSFTDTQYF	TGCGCCAGCAGCCCGACAGGTAGCTTCACAGATACGCAGTATTTT
.	TRBV7-2	TRBJ1-1	few	CASSLGGRGAEAFF	TGTGCCAGCAGCTTAGGGGGGCGCGGCGCTGAAGCTTTCTTT
TRBD1	TRBV29-1	TRBJ2-1	many	CSTERTGNEQFF	TGCAGCACAGAACGGACAGGCAATGAGCAGTTCTTT
.	TRBV20-1	TRBJ2-5	many	CSARVPGGRQETQYF	TGCAGTGCTAGGGTCCCTGGGGGGCGCCAAGAGACCCAGTACTTC
.	TRBV27	TRBJ2-7	many	CASSLRGDFYEQYF	TGTGCCAGCAGTTTAAGGGGCGACTTCTACGAGCAGTACTTC
TRBD1	TRBV5-1	TRBJ1-2	few	CASTTGTERASYGYTF	TGCGCCAGCACAACCGGGACAGAAAGGGCTTCCTATGGCTACACCTTC
TRBD2	TRBV5-4	TRBJ2-3	.	CASRMGGSGADTQYF	TGTGCCAGCAGGATGGGCGGGAGTGGCGCAGATACGCAGTATTTT
.	TRBV27	TRBJ1-1	many	CASSRTTNTEAFF	TGTGCCAGCAGTCGAACCACGAACACTGAAGCTTTCTTT
TRBD1	TRBV7-2	TRBJ2-1	few	CASSSPGQSSYNEQFF	TGTGCCAGCAGCTCCCCGGGACAGAGCTCCTACAATGAGCAGTTCTTC
.	TRBV5-4	TRBJ2-1	many	CASSVSGGYNEQFF	TGTGCCAGCAGCGTGAGTGGCGGCTACAATGAGCAGTTCTTC
.	TRBV6-5	TRBJ2-4	few	CASSYSRKAGWDIQYF	TGTGCCAGCAGTTACTCGAGAAAGGCAGGGTGGGACATTCAGTACTTC
TRBD2	TRBV2	TRBJ2-3	.	CASNYRLAGGGSRTDTQYF	TGTGCCAGCAATTACCGACTAGCGGGAGGGGGTTCACGCACAGATACGCAGTATTTT
.	TRBV29-1	TRBJ1-1	.	CSVARDPEAFF	TGCAGCGTTGCACGGGATCCTGAAGCTTTCTTT
TRBD2	TRBV20-1	TRBJ2-3	many	CSARIAAGDGDTQYF	TGCAGTGCTAGAATCGCCGCGGGAGATGGAGATACGCAGTATTTT
TRBD1	TRBV20-1	TRBJ1-1	few	CSASRGQYTEAFF	TGCAGTGCTAGTAGGGGACAGTACACTGAAGCTTTCTTT
.	TRBV7-9	TRBJ2-7	few	CASSPRPWGEQYF	TGTGCCAGCAGCCCCCGACCATGGGGTGAGCAGTACTTC
TRBD1	TRBV6-2/TRBV6-3	TRBJ2-7	.	CASRPQTQGASYEQYF	TGTGCCAGCAGACCCCAGACACAGGGGGCAAGCTACGAGCAGTACTTC
TRBD1	TRBV12-3/TRBV12-4	TRBJ2-5	few	CASSPRTGTGEETQYF	TGTGCCAGCAGTCCTAGGACAGGGACTGGGGAAGAGACCCAGTACTTC
TRBD2	TRBV4-3	TRBJ2-7	many	CASSQGHRGLAGGMNYEQYF	TGCGCCAGCAGCCAAGGACACCGGGGACTAGCGGGAGGAATGAACTACGAGCAGTACTTC
TRBD2	TRBV5-6	TRBJ2-1	few	CASSVTTSEIHEQFF	TGTGCCAGCAGCGTCACTACTAGCGAGATCCATGAGCAGTTCTTC
.	TRBV10-3	TRBJ2-5	.	CAIRPGAGETQYF	TGTGCCATCCGACCAGGGGCTGGCGAGACCCAGTACTTC
TRBD2	TRBV12-3/TRBV12-4	TRBJ2-1	many	CASTARERGEQFF	TGTGCCAGCACGGCGCGGGAGCGGGGTGAGCAGTTCTTC
TRBD1	TRBV15	TRBJ2-5	.	CATVDRGEQETQYF	TGTGCCACCGTGGACAGGGGAGAACAAGAGACCCAGTACTTC
.	TRBV19	TRBJ2-1	.	CASSGTKSYNEQFF	TGTGCCAGTAGCGGGACCAAATCCTACAATGAGCAGTTCTTC
.	TRBV7-2	TRBJ2-1	.	CASSFSTGLYNEQFF	TGTGCCAGCAGCTTCTCCACGGGTCTCTACAATGAGCAGTTCTTC
TRBD2	TRBV20-1	TRBJ2-3	few	CSARPPGLVHTDTQYF	TGCAGTGCTCGCCCCCCGGGACTAGTCCACACAGATACGCAGTATTTT
TRBD1	TRBV29-1	TRBJ2-1	many	CSVEGQGQSSYNEQFF	TGCAGCGTGGAAGGACAGGGCCAAAGCTCCTACAATGAGCAGTTCTTC
.	TRBV19	TRBJ2-1	.	CASSIMEGAPIYNEQFF	TGTGCCAGTAGTATCATGGAAGGGGCCCCAATCTACAATGAGCAGTTCTTC
.	TRBV6-1	TRBJ1-2	.	CASRDGLRDGYTF	TGTGCCAGCCGGGACGGGTTGCGGGATGGCTACACCTTC
.	TRBV20-1	TRBJ1-5	.	CSARLGAGSNQPQHF	TGCAGTGCTAGATTGGGCGCGGGTAGCAATCAGCCCCAGCATTTT
.	TRBV5-1	TRBJ2-3	many	CASSPLEGTDTQYF	TGCGCCAGCAGTCCGTTGGAAGGCACAGATACGCAGTATTTT
.	TRBV20-1	TRBJ2-7	few	CSRGGQGAYEQYF	TGCAGCCGAGGGGGGCAGGGGGCCTACGAGCAGTACTTC
.	TRBV10-3	TRBJ2-5	.	CAISDGLGETQYF	TGTGCCATCAGTGATGGGCTAGGGGAGACCCAGTACTTC
.	TRBV29-1	TRBJ2-7	.	CSVKGSELYEQYF	TGCAGCGTTAAAGGGTCCGAGCTCTACGAGCAGTACTTC
TRBD2	TRBV4-3	TRBJ2-3	few	CASSQTSGRGDTQYF	TGCGCCAGCAGCCAGACTAGCGGGAGAGGGGATACGCAGTATTTT
.	TRBV6-2/TRBV6-3	TRBJ2-1	many	CASSYSQIRSYNEQFF	TGTGCCAGCAGTTACTCCCAGATTCGCTCCTACAATGAGCAGTTCTTC
.	TRBV25-1	TRBJ2-1	.	CASSYAGAYPIGQFF	TGTGCCAGCAGTTATGCGGGGGCCTACCCAATTGGGCAGTTCTTC
.	TRBV7-2	TRBJ2-7	.	CASSLFWGDSYEQYF	TGTGCCAGCAGCTTATTCTGGGGGGACTCCTACGAGCAGTACTTC
.	TRBV7-6	TRBJ2-2	.	CASSPGGGMYTGELFF	TGTGCCAGCAGCCCAGGGGGAGGGATGTACACCGGGGAGCTGTTTTTT